This entry concerns a single TCR beta chain. Using its own MiXCR run on the 5' RACE reads, TCRdb lists one record per CDR3 protein. This table holds under 400,000 distinct CDR3 sequences, 25% to 30% found once. Trimming removed 6 bases at V and 7 bases at J, with 6 bases between. Germline CDR1 is SQVTM and CDR2 is ANQGSEA. This CDR3 spans 9 amino acids. This sample was taken from a study of T-cell memory formation after mild COVID-19. The J gene is TRBJ1-2, the V gene TRBV29-1; no firm D call. The source material was PBMCs or a T cell subset sorted from them (not recorded which). The source of this sequence is an adult woman who had mild COVID-19 (a few samples of this study predate the infection). Cell type and time point are not known. CDR3 region: CSVWPGYTF. In DNA, the CDR3 is TGCAGCGTATGGCCTGGCTACACCTTC.